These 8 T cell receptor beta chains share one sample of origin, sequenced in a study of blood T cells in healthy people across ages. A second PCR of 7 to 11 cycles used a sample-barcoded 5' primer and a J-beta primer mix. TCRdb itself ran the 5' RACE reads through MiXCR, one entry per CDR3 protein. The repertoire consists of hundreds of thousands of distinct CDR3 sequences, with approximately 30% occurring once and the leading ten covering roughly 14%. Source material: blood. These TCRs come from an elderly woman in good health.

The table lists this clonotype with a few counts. This CDR3 is CASSWEGRSYEQYF. The CDR3 region has the DNA TGTGCCAGCAGCTGGGAAGGCCGCTCCTACGAGCAGTACTTC. The chain couples TRBV27 to TRBJ2-7; D is uncertain. Germline CDR1 reads MNHEY; CDR2 reads SMNVEV (reference sequence). Trimming removed 6 bases at V and 0 bases at J, with 12 bases between. CDR3 length: 14 amino acids.

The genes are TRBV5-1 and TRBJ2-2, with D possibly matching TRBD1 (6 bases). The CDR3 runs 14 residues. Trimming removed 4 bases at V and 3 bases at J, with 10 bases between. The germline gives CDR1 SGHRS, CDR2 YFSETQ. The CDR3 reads CASSADRHTGELFF. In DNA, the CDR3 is TGCGCCAGCAGCGCGGACAGACACACCGGGGAGCTGTTTTTT.

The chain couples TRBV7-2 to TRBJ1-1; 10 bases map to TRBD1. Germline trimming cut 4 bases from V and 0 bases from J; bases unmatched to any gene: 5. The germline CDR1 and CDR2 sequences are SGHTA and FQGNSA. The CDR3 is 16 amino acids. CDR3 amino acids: CASSSRDRGMNTEAFF. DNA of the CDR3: TGTGCCAGCAGCTCCCGGGACAGGGGAATGAACACTGAAGCTTTCTTT.

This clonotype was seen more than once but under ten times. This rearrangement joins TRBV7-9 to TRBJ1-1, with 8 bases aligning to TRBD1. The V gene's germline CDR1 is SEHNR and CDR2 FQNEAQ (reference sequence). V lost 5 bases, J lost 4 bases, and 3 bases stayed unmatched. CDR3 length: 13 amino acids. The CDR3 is CASSMTGVTEAFF. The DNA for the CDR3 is TGTGCCAGCAGCATGACAGGGGTCACTGAAGCTTTCTTT.

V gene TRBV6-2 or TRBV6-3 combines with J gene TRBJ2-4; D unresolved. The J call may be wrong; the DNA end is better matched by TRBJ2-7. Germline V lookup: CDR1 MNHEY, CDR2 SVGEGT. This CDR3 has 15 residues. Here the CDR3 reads CASSPTDRTNYEQYF. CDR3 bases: TGTGCCAGCAGTCCCACCGACCGTACAAACTACGAGCAGTACTTC.

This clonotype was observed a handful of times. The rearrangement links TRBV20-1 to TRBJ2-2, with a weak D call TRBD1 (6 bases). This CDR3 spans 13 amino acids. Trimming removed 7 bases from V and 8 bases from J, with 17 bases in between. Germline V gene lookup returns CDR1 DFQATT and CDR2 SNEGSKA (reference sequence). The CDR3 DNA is TGCAGTGTTGCTGACAGGTTGTCAGGGGAGCTGTTTTTT. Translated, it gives CSVADRLSGELFF.

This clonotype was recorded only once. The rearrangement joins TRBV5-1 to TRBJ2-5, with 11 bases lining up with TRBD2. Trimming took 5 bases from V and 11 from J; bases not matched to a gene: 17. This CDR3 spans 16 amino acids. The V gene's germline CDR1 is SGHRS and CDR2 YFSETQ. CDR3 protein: CASRSTSGSPYNEQYF. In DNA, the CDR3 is TGCGCCAGCAGGTCTACTAGCGGGAGTCCGTACAATGAGCAGTACTTC.

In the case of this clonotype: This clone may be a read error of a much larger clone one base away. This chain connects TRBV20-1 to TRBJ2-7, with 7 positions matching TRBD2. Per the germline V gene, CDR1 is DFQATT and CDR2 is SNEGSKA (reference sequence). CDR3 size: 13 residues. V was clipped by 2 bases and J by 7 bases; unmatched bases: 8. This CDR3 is CSARPGGRNEQYF. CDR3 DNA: TGCAGTGCTAGACCCGGGGGGAGAAATGAGCAGTACTTC.